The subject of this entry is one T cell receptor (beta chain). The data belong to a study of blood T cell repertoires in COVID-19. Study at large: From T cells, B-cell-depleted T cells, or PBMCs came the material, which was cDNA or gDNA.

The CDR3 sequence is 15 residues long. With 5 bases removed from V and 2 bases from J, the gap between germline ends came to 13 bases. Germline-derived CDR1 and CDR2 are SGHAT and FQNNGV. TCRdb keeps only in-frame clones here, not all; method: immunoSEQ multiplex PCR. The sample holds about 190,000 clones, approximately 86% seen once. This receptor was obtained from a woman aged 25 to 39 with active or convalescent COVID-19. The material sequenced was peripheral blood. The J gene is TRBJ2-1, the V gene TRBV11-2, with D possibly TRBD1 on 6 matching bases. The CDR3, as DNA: TGTGCCAGCAGCCAAACAGGGCTTCCCTACAATGAGCAGTTCTTC. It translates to CASSQTGLPYNEQFF. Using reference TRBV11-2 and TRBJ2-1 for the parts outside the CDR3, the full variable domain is EAGVAQSPRYKIIEKRQSVAFWCNPISGHATLYWYQQILGQGPKLLIQFQNNGVVDDSQLPKDRFSAERLKGVDSTLKIQPAKLEDSAVYLCASSQTGLPYNEQFFGPGTRLTVL.